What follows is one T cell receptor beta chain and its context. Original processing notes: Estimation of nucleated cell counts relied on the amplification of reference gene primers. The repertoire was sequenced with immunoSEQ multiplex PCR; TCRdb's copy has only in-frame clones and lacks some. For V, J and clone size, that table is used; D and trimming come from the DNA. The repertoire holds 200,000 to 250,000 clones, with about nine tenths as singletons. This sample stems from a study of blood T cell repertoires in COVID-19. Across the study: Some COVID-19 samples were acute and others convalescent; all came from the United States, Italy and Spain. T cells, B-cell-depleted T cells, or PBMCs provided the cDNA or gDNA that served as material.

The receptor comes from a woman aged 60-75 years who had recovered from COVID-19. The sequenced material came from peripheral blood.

The CDR3 loop reads CASSYPQGSYNEQFF. The DNA of the CDR3 is TGTGCCAGCAGTTACCCACAGGGATCCTACAATGAGCAGTTCTTC. This rearrangement joins TRBV6-2 or TRBV6-3 to TRBJ2-1; D is possibly TRBD1 (6 bases). Germline assignment: CDR1 MNHEY and CDR2 SVGEGT. The V end was cut by 2 bases, the J end by 1 base, with 9 bases between. The CDR3 runs to 15 residues.